The rows below give T cell receptor beta chains drawn from one sample of a study of regulatory T cells. Profiling relied on immunoSEQ multiplex PCR, and the TCRdb table lists in-frame clones only, not all of them. The sample holds about 2,000 clones; 65% to 75% are singletons and the top ten take about 35%. The sequenced sample consisted of CD8+ T cells sorted from blood. The source of these receptors is a person aged 25 to 39 with CD3G deficiency. Each CDR3 is given with its conserved first and last residue.

V gene	J gene	CDR3 protein
TRBV7-8	TRBJ1-6	CASSLAGTDSPLHF
TRBV28	TRBJ1-2	CATQSDTTKDYGYTF
TRBV28	TRBJ1-2	CASSSPGQNYGYTF
TRBV6-1	TRBJ2-7	CASSPKDFYEQYF
TRBV7-2	TRBJ2-5	CASSPKQGIEGETQYF
TRBV7-4	TRBJ2-5	CASSLVAGGGETQYF
TRBV7-9	TRBJ2-3	CASSSPSGGDVDTQYF
TRBV6-6	TRBJ1-1	CASRAGGFTEAFF
TRBV19	TRBJ1-4	CASSLAGFATNEKLFF
TRBV19	TRBJ1-4	CASSIGVAIGGEKLFF
TRBV19	TRBJ2-1	CASSIGLSNEQFF
TRBV7-9	TRBJ1-2	CASSLDGDAAANYGYTF
TRBV11-2	TRBJ1-1	CASSLGPGGSEAFF
TRBV6-5	TRBJ1-1	CASSGPMNTEAFF
TRBV10-3	TRBJ1-1	CAIRAAPGQGMNTEAFF
TRBV28	TRBJ2-5	CASSQGGQDQETQYF
TRBV5-1	TRBJ1-1	CASSLGGGTEAFF
TRBV27	TRBJ1-1	CASTYIWGPKNTEAFF
TRBV5-1	TRBJ2-3	CASSFGTDSTDTQYF
TRBV7-9	TRBJ2-1	CASSPVGFGNEQFF
TRBV28	TRBJ2-7	CASSGLAGNEQYF
TRBV19	TRBJ2-7	CASSPGQGAYEQYF
TRBV5-1	TRBJ2-5	CASSPGLPQGETQYF
TRBV11-1	TRBJ1-1	CASSFGWTGNTEAFF
TRBV7-9	TRBJ2-7	CASSLASGEDEQYF
TRBV7-9	TRBJ2-1	CASSWGQRGSNEQFF